One and the same sample provided the 20 T cell receptor beta chains below, sequenced in a study of PD-L1 blockade in urothelial cancer. Profiling relied on immunoSEQ multiplex PCR, and the TCRdb table lists in-frame clones only, not all of them. The sample contains 40,000 to 55,000 clones, less than 95% of which appear only once. This sample's time point: peripheral blood 6 weeks after treatment start. The sample consisted of PBMCs, taken around atezolizumab (anti-PD-L1) treatment. Source of these receptors: a man between 65 and 85 years old with urothelial cancer.

V usage is TRBV28 and J usage is TRBJ1-1; tentative D call: TRBD1 (5 bases). The CDR3 is 14 amino acids. Trimming pared 7 bases from V and 1 base from J, leaving 13 bases between. CDR1 and CDR2 (germline): MDHEN, SYDVKM. CDR3 bases: TGTGCCAGCACCCCCAGCGGGGCGAACACTGAAGCTTTCTTT. Translated: CASTPSGANTEAFF.

The rearrangement joins TRBV7-6 to TRBJ2-7, with 12 nucleotides matching TRBD2. Per the germline V gene, CDR1 is SGHVS and CDR2 is FNYEAQ. The J segment lost 6 bases and the V segment lost 5 bases, leaving 14 bases of the junction unmatched. CDR3 length: 17 residues. CDR3 nucleotides: TGTGCCAGCAGCCCGCGTCTTAGGACTAGCGGGATAAGCGAGCAGTACTTC. Its translation: CASSPRLRTSGISEQYF.

The table lists this clone with a count of one. The gene calls are TRBV2 and TRBJ1-3; D not certain. Per germline, CDR1 SNHLY and CDR2 FYNNEI. The CDR3 totals 14 residues. Trimming shortened V by 3 bases and J by 4 bases, and 10 bases separated the two germline ends. This CDR3 is CASSDQAGGNTIYF. In DNA, the CDR3 is TGTGCCAGCAGTGATCAGGCAGGAGGAAACACCATATATTTT.

The rearrangement uses TRBV18 and TRBJ2-7; the match to TRBD2 covers 9 bases. Per germline, CDR1 KGHSH and CDR2 LQKENI. The V gene end was trimmed by 0 bases and the J gene end by 6 bases; junction bases not matched to a gene: 3. The CDR3 totals 14 residues. The CDR3 sequence is CASSPPGLAVEQYF. The CDR3 nucleotides are TGTGCCAGCTCACCACCGGGACTAGCAGTCGAGCAGTACTTC.

The rearrangement links TRBV7-8 to TRBJ2-1, with a tentative D call TRBD2 (6 bases). Germline loops: CDR1 SGHVS, CDR2 FQNEAQ. This CDR3 is 15 amino acids long. Deletions cut 1 base from V and 9 bases from J, with 16 bases between. CDR3 amino acids: CASSLVGGVFGEQFF. For the CDR3, the DNA is TGTGCCAGCAGCTTAGTGGGGGGAGTCTTTGGTGAGCAGTTCTTC.

The J gene is TRBJ1-1, the V gene TRBV6-6, with D unresolved. The germline V gene encodes CDR1 MNHNY and CDR2 SVGAGI (reference sequence). CDR3 size: 12 residues. Trimming removed 7 bases at V and 3 bases at J, with 9 bases between. DNA for the CDR3: TGTGCCAGCAATTTTAGAGACACTGAAGCTTTCTTT. Translating gives CASNFRDTEAFF.

This clone has just a few counts. The V gene is TRBV9, the J gene TRBJ1-2, with 8 bases that match TRBD1. The junction had 6 bases not matched to a gene; V was cut back by 0 bases and J by 8 bases. The V gene's germline CDR1 is SGDLS and CDR2 YYNGEE. This CDR3 spans 14 amino acids. CDR3 protein: CASSVDQGAEGYTF. The CDR3 bases are TGTGCCAGCAGCGTAGATCAGGGGGCAGAGGGCTACACCTTC. Drawing the rest from reference TRBV9 and TRBJ1-2, the complete variable domain is DSGVTQTPKHLITATGQRVTLRCSPRSGDLSVYWYQQSLDQGLQFLIQYYNGEERAKGNILERFSAQQFPDLHSELNLSSLELGDSALYFCASSVDQGAEGYTFGSGTRLTVV.

This rearrangement joins TRBV7-6 to TRBJ2-1; D perhaps matches TRBD2 (7 bases). V lost 0 bases, J lost 5 bases, and 11 bases lay in between. The CDR3 length is 15 residues. Per germline, CDR1 SGHVS and CDR2 FNYEAQ. The CDR3, as DNA: TGTGCCAGCAGCTTAGCGGGGGGGCGTAACAATGAGCAGTTCTTC. Translated: CASSLAGGRNNEQFF.

The chain couples TRBV27 to TRBJ1-1, with TRBD1 identical over 12 bases. The CDR3 is 17 residues long. Germline trimming cut 8 bases from V and 7 bases from J; bases unmatched to any gene: 17. Looked up from germline, CDR1 is MNHEY and CDR2 is SMNVEV (reference sequence). This chain's CDR3 is CASAIGFRDRGRDEAFF. DNA of the CDR3: TGTGCCAGCGCTATCGGCTTCCGGGACAGGGGGCGCGATGAAGCTTTCTTT.

This clone was detected once. The chain uses TRBV18 and TRBJ2-5; TRBD1 matches at 7 bases. Looked up from germline, CDR1 is KGHSH and CDR2 is LQKENI. This CDR3 has 15 amino acids. With V trimmed by 1 base and J by 4 bases, 6 bases remained unmatched. The CDR3 DNA is TGTGCCAGCTCACCACTCGGGACAGTAGGAGAGACCCAGTACTTC. Residues: CASSPLGTVGETQYF.

This chain uses TRBV10-3 with TRBJ2-3, with 8 bases fitting TRBD2. This CDR3 region has 15 residues. V dropped 0 bases and J dropped 7; count of bases not matched to a gene: 6. The germline V gene encodes CDR1 ENHRY and CDR2 SYGVKD. The CDR3 spells CAISESGGRSNTQYF. CDR3 DNA sequence: TGTGCCATCAGTGAGTCGGGCGGGAGGTCCAATACGCAGTATTTT.

The V and J genes are TRBV6-6 and TRBJ2-7; D gene unclear. Trimming removed 2 bases from V and 2 bases from J, with 4 bases in between. This CDR3 has 12 amino acids. Germline V gives CDR1 MNHNY, CDR2 SVGAGI (reference sequence). CDR3 DNA: TGTGCCAGCAGTTACAGCGCCTACGAGCAGTACTTC. Translation gives CASSYSAYEQYF.

The chain recombines TRBV27 with TRBJ2-1; 12 nucleotides line up with TRBD2. Germline assignment: CDR1 MNHEY and CDR2 SMNVEV (reference sequence). The CDR3 sequence is 15 residues long. V lost 4 bases and J lost 7; bases outside the gene matches: 5. CDR3 nucleotide sequence: TGTGCCAGCAGTTACGGGACTAGCGGGTGGAATGAGCAGTTCTTC. Translated: CASSYGTSGWNEQFF.

The rearrangement joins TRBV5-5 to TRBJ2-7; 10 positions agree with TRBD2. The CDR3 has 14 residues. Germline lookup yields CDR1 SGHKS and CDR2 YYEKEE (reference sequence). V lost 4 bases to trimming and J lost 4 bases; unmatched junction nucleotides: 5. CDR3 in amino acids: CASSPAGGPYEQYF. The DNA for the CDR3 is TGTGCCAGCAGCCCAGCGGGAGGGCCGTACGAGCAGTACTTC.

V gene TRBV7-8 combines with J gene TRBJ2-2; tentative D call: TRBD2 (5 bases). The CDR3 contains 15 residues. V was shortened by 7 bases and J by 2 bases, with 14 bases between the two germline ends. Germline-derived CDR1 and CDR2 are SGHVS and FQNEAQ. CDR3 region: CASTPTTHNTGELFF. CDR3 coding DNA: TGTGCCAGCACCCCGACTACACACAACACCGGGGAGCTGTTTTTT.

The V and J genes are TRBV7-9 and TRBJ2-1; D perhaps matches TRBD2 (5 bases). This CDR3 has 15 residues. Germline CDR1 is SEHNR and CDR2 is FQNEAQ (reference sequence). Trimming shortened V by 8 bases and J by 0 bases, and 14 bases separated the two germline ends. CDR3: CASEAVSSSYNEQFF. The CDR3 DNA follows: TGTGCCAGCGAAGCGGTTTCGAGCTCCTACAATGAGCAGTTCTTC.

The CDR3 nucleotides are TGTGCCAGCAGCCGGGACGGGAGGGGGCTCAATGAGCAGTTCTTC. Amino acid sequence: CASSRDGRGLNEQFF. The chain combines TRBV9 with TRBJ2-1, with D perhaps matching TRBD2 (8 bases). There are 15 residues in the CDR3. Trimming took off 4 bases at V and 6 bases at J, with 17 bases between the two ends. The germline CDR1 and CDR2 sequences are SGDLS and YYNGEE.

The chain recombines TRBV9 with TRBJ1-5; D not certain. In germline, CDR1 is SGDLS, CDR2 YYNGEE. The CDR3 is made up of 13 amino acids. The V end was cut by 2 bases, the J end by 5 bases, with 8 bases between. The chain's CDR3 is CASSVEGYQPQHF. The CDR3 bases are TGTGCCAGCAGCGTGGAGGGCTATCAGCCCCAGCATTTT.

This sequence joins TRBV19 and TRBJ1-5; 8 nucleotides align to TRBD1. The ends lost 5 bases at V and 4 bases at J; junction bases unmatched: 1. The CDR3 spans 13 residues. Looked up from germline, CDR1 is LNHDA and CDR2 is SQIVND (reference sequence). DNA for the CDR3: TGTGCCAGTAGTGACAGGGGAAATCAGCCCCAGCATTTT. Its translation: CASSDRGNQPQHF.

The chain combines TRBV2 with TRBJ1-2; 10 bases align to TRBD1. With 9 bases clipped from V and 4 bases from J, the junction kept 14 bases outside the gene matches. The CDR3 length is 16 residues. Germline V gene data show CDR1 as SNHLY and CDR2 as FYNNEI. Here the CDR3 reads CARGEGQGKRGYGYTF. CDR3 coding DNA: TGTGCCAGGGGGGAGGGACAGGGGAAAAGAGGCTATGGCTACACCTTC.